Below are 26 T cell receptor beta chains sequenced from a single sample in a study of blood T cell repertoires in COVID-19. The table came from immunoSEQ multiplex PCR; TCRdb's copy has only in-frame clones and leaves some out. The table includes over 200,000 clones, approximately 84% detected once. Sample: PBMCs or T cells enriched from blood (not recorded which). These receptors originate from a man between 60 and 75 years old who had recovered from COVID-19.

This chain links TRBV18 with TRBJ1-1, with D tentatively TRBD1 (5 bases). The CDR3 runs to 14 residues. V gave up 5 bases and J gave up 4 bases, with 14 bases separating them. From germline, CDR1 is KGHSH and CDR2 LQKENI. This chain's CDR3 is CASSETVSRTEAFF. The CDR3, as DNA: TGTGCCAGCTCAGAGACAGTTAGTCGCACTGAAGCTTTCTTT. Full variable domain (rest looked up from reference TRBV18 and TRBJ1-1): NAGVMQNPRHLVRRRGQEARLRCSPMKGHSHVYWYRQLPEEGLKFMVYLQKENIIDESGMPKERFSAEFPKEGPSILRIQQVVRGDSAAYFCASSETVSRTEAFFGQGTRLTVV.

This chain joins TRBV3-1 (or the pseudogene TRBV3-2) and TRBJ2-1, with TRBD2 matching over 8 bases. The V segment lost 4 bases and the J segment 0 bases; nucleotides outside the gene matches: 5. In germline, CDR1 is LGHDT, CDR2 YNNKEL (reference sequence). CDR3 length equals 16 residues. CDR3 loop: CASSPRGGSSYNEQFF. As DNA, the CDR3 is TGTGCCAGCAGCCCCCGGGGGGGGAGCTCCTACAATGAGCAGTTCTTC.

The genes are TRBV5-6 and TRBJ2-2, with D possibly TRBD1 on 5 matching bases. The CDR3 is made up of 14 amino acids. Trimming cost V 2 bases and J 4 bases, with 9 bases left between them. CDR1 and CDR2 from the germline V gene are SGHDT and YYEEEE. CDR3 coding DNA: TGTGCCAGCAGCTTATGGCAGGGCACCGGGGAGCTGTTTTTT. Translated, it gives CASSLWQGTGELFF.

This chain uses TRBV18 with TRBJ2-1; weak D call: TRBD1 (6 bases). V was trimmed by 4 bases and J by 7 bases, leaving 11 bases between them. Per the germline V gene, CDR1 is KGHSH and CDR2 is LQKENI. The CDR3 contains 13 residues. The CDR3 DNA follows: TGTGCCAGCTCACGGAACAGGGAGAATGAGCAGTTCTTC. This gives the protein CASSRNRENEQFF.

The genes are TRBV3-1 (or the pseudogene TRBV3-2) and TRBJ1-6, with a possible D match to TRBD1 (5 bases). The CDR3 has 16 amino acids. V gave up 3 bases and J gave up 5 bases, with 14 bases separating them. Germline assignment: CDR1 LGHDT and CDR2 YNNKEL (reference sequence). The CDR3 DNA reads as TGTGCCAGCAGCCATAATTCAGGGCGGAATAATTCACCCCTCCACTTT. Amino acid sequence: CASSHNSGRNNSPLHF.

In its sample, this clone was seen once. CDR3 amino acids: CASRYRAEAFF. CDR3 sequence (DNA): TGTGCCAGCAGATACAGGGCTGAAGCTTTCTTT. The rearrangement uses TRBV5-8 and TRBJ1-1, with a weak D call TRBD1 (6 bases). Germline V gene data show CDR1 as SGHTS and CDR2 as YDEGEE. V lost 5 bases and J 6 bases, leaving 8 bases between the germline ends. There are 11 residues in the CDR3.

The CDR3 DNA reads TGTGCTAGTGGCCCAACCGGAGGCACTGAAGCTTTCTTT. Encoded protein: CASGPTGGTEAFF. This chain uses TRBV12-5 with TRBJ1-1; D not resolved. CDR1 is LGHNT and CDR2 is FRNRAP in the germline V gene. V lost 6 bases to trimming and J lost 4 bases, with 12 bases between them. The CDR3 covers 13 residues.

V and J are TRBV19 and TRBJ1-3; 8 positions match TRBD1. Per the germline V gene, CDR1 is LNHDA and CDR2 is SQIVND (reference sequence). V shed 6 bases, J shed 4 bases, and the junction held 5 bases outside the gene matches. This CDR3 has 14 amino acids. The CDR3 is CASSETGVGNTIYF. The CDR3, as DNA: TGTGCCAGTAGCGAGACAGGGGTCGGAAACACCATATATTTT.

The rearrangement uses TRBV4-1 and TRBJ1-5, with no clear D. The CDR3 is 19 residues long. The germline CDR1 and CDR2 sequences are MGHRA and YSYEKL. Trimming shortened V by 2 bases and J by 3 bases, and 23 bases separated the two germline ends. CDR3 sequence (DNA): TGCGCCAGCAGCCAATCGGTTGGTAAAGGGAAGGAGGTCAATCAGCCCCAGCATTTT. Its translation: CASSQSVGKGKEVNQPQHF.

The chain carries TRBV29-1 and TRBJ2-1, with D tentatively TRBD1 (6 bases). V lost 3 bases and J lost 3, with 9 bases in between. The CDR3 has 13 residues. In germline, CDR1 is SQVTM, CDR2 ANQGSEA. CDR3 region: CSVDGQNYNEQFF. The CDR3 DNA follows: TGCAGCGTTGACGGACAGAACTACAATGAGCAGTTCTTC.

CDR3 region: CASRAGTDYGYTF. In nucleotides, the CDR3 is TGCGCCAGCAGAGCCGGGACAGACTATGGCTACACCTTC. This chain joins TRBV5-1 and TRBJ1-2, with TRBD1 matching 7 bases. The V and J ends lost 5 bases and 3 bases, in that order; junction bases with no gene match: 4. Germline V gene data show CDR1 as SGHRS and CDR2 as YFSETQ. The CDR3 has 13 residues.

The chain employs TRBV19 and TRBJ1-2; 7 bases match TRBD1. The CDR3 totals 12 residues. CDR1 and CDR2 (germline): LNHDA, SQIVND (reference sequence). Trimming removed 6 bases from V and 5 bases from J; junction bases left unmatched: 3. CDR3 DNA sequence: TGTGCCAGTAGGGGGACAGTGTATGGCTACACCTTC. Amino acid sequence: CASRGTVYGYTF.

The CDR3 DNA is TGCGCCAGCATCAGTGCAACTAATGAAAAACTGTTTTTT. It specifies CASISATNEKLFF. V usage is TRBV23-1 and J usage is TRBJ1-4; no definite D call. TRBV23-1 is treated as an ORF (open reading frame) with a function not yet certain. V was trimmed by 7 bases and J by 0 bases, leaving 6 bases between them. CDR3 length: 13 residues.

This clone has only a few counts. The rearrangement joins TRBV20-1 to TRBJ2-1; the match to TRBD2 covers 7 bases. CDR1 and CDR2 (germline): DFQATT, SNEGSKA (reference sequence). The CDR3 runs 14 residues. The V and J ends lost 3 bases and 6 bases, in that order; junction bases with no gene match: 8. CDR3 bases: TGCAGTGCTAGTGCGCCTAGCGGTGGCAATGAGCAGTTCTTC. This codes for CSASAPSGGNEQFF.

The gene calls are TRBV20-1 and TRBJ1-6, with D perhaps TRBD1 (5 bases). The CDR3 totals 13 residues. Germline values: CDR1 DFQATT, CDR2 SNEGSKA (reference sequence). Between the trimmed V and J ends, which lost 3 bases and 9 bases, there was a span of 12 bases. The CDR3 reads CSASAGRASPLHF. The CDR3 nucleotides read TGCAGTGCTAGTGCAGGGAGGGCTTCACCCCTCCACTTT.

The chain joins TRBV11-3 to TRBJ2-3; the match to TRBD2 covers 10 bases. The CDR3 has 16 residues. Germline V gives CDR1 SGHNT, CDR2 YENEEA. V dropped 7 bases and J dropped 3; count of bases not matched to a gene: 10. CDR3 in amino acids: CASTRELAGATDTQYF. DNA of the CDR3: TGTGCCAGCACTCGTGAGCTAGCGGGAGCGACAGATACGCAGTATTTT.

V is TRBV11-3 and J is TRBJ2-1; 11 nucleotides align to TRBD1. The V segment lost 6 bases and the J segment 8 bases; nucleotides outside the gene matches: 6. The CDR3 extends over 14 amino acids. Per germline, CDR1 SGHNT and CDR2 YENEEA. Written as DNA, the CDR3 is TGTGCCAGCAGATGGGACAGGGGGTGGTATGAGCAGTTCTTC. This translates into CASRWDRGWYEQFF.

This chain uses TRBV6-6 with TRBJ2-7; 11 bases are shared with TRBD1. The CDR3 spans 14 residues. The V gene's germline CDR1 is MNHNY and CDR2 SVGAGI (reference sequence). V was clipped by 7 bases and J by 7 bases; unmatched bases: 9. The chain's CDR3 is CASIPGQGAREQYF. The CDR3 region has the DNA TGTGCCAGCATACCCGGACAGGGGGCACGGGAGCAGTACTTC.

The chain employs TRBV12-5 and TRBJ2-7; D may be TRBD1 (8 bases). V was shortened by 2 bases and J by 7 bases, with 21 bases between the two germline ends. CDR1 is LGHNT, CDR2 FRNRAP, per germline. There are 16 residues in the CDR3. The CDR3 bases are TGTGCTAGTGGTTTGACACAGGGGGGGTTTCTATTGGAGCAGTACTTC. Its protein is CASGLTQGGFLLEQYF.

The chain carries TRBV25-1 and TRBJ2-1, with 9 bases identical to TRBD1. This CDR3 is 16 amino acids long. V shed 6 bases and J 5 bases; nucleotides not matched to a gene: 11. The germline CDR1 and CDR2 sequences are MGHDK and SYGVNS. CDR3 region: CASRSPGTGLHNEQFF. The CDR3 region has the DNA TGTGCCAGCAGATCGCCCGGGACAGGGCTACACAATGAGCAGTTCTTC. Variable domain in full (rest from reference TRBV25-1 and TRBJ2-1): EADIYQTPRYLVIGTGKKITLECSQTMGHDKMYWYQQDPGMELHLIHYSYGVNSTEKGDLSSESTVSRIRTEHFPLTLESARPSHTSQYLCASRSPGTGLHNEQFFGPGTRLTVL.

This clone has only one observation. The chain has TRBV7-6 and TRBJ1-2, with a possible D match to TRBD1 (5 bases). Germline values: CDR1 SGHVS, CDR2 FNYEAQ. CDR3 length equals 15 residues. Deletions cut 5 bases from V and 3 bases from J, with 16 bases between. DNA for the CDR3: TGTGCCAGCAGCCCACCAGGGCTTCCGGACTATGGCTACACCTTC. This translates into CASSPPGLPDYGYTF. Full variable domain (rest looked up from reference TRBV7-6 and TRBJ1-2): GAGVSQSPRYKVTKRGQDVALRCDPISGHVSLYWYRQALGQGPEFLTYFNYEAQQDKSGLPNDRFSAERPEGSISTLTIQRTEQRDSAMYRCASSPPGLPDYGYTFGSGTRLTVV.

This clone has just one count. The DNA of the CDR3 is TGCGCCAGCAGCTTGGTTGCGGGGGACCCATCCGAGCAGTACTTC. Translating it yields CASSLVAGDPSEQYF. The chain recombines TRBV5-1 with TRBJ2-7; 7 nucleotides align to TRBD2. With 0 bases clipped from V and 6 bases from J, the junction kept 9 bases outside the gene matches. Germline lookup yields CDR1 SGHRS and CDR2 YFSETQ. CDR3 length: 15 residues.

The chain employs TRBV18 and TRBJ1-1; perhaps TRBD1 as D (6 bases). With 3 bases removed from V and 3 bases from J, the gap between germline ends came to 14 bases. The CDR3 totals 15 residues. In germline, CDR1 is KGHSH, CDR2 LQKENI. The CDR3 DNA reads as TGTGCCAGCTCACCGTCACCCGAGGGGGACACTGAAGCTTTCTTT. It translates to CASSPSPEGDTEAFF.

This clone came up once. The rearrangement uses TRBV18 and TRBJ2-1; 8 bases align to TRBD1. Germline assignment: CDR1 KGHSH and CDR2 LQKENI. The CDR3 covers 17 residues. With 4 bases clipped from V and 0 bases from J, the junction kept 8 bases outside the gene matches. CDR3: CASSRSQGAVSYNEQFF. As DNA, the CDR3 is TGTGCCAGCTCACGGTCCCAGGGGGCAGTCTCCTACAATGAGCAGTTCTTC. The variable domain in full, completed from reference TRBV18 and TRBJ2-1, reads NAGVMQNPRHLVRRRGQEARLRCSPMKGHSHVYWYRQLPEEGLKFMVYLQKENIIDESGMPKERFSAEFPKEGPSILRIQQVVRGDSAAYFCASSRSQGAVSYNEQFFGPGTRLTVL.

A few counts support this clone. This chain links TRBV6-5 with TRBJ2-7; 10 bases align to TRBD2. Germline V gene data show CDR1 as MNHEY and CDR2 as SVGAGI. The V and J ends lost 0 bases and 2 bases, in that order; junction bases with no gene match: 4. This CDR3 region has 16 residues. CDR3 nucleotide sequence: TGTGCCAGCAGTTACTCCCTTACTAGCGGGGCCTACGAGCAGTACTTC. Its protein product is CASSYSLTSGAYEQYF.

This chain connects TRBV19 to TRBJ1-1; possible D gene TRBD1, 6 bases. Germline V gene data show CDR1 as LNHDA and CDR2 as SQIVND (reference sequence). V was pared by 5 bases and J by 0 bases, with 13 bases between. The CDR3 length is 15 residues. In DNA form, the CDR3 reads TGTGCCAGTAGTCTCCAGGGGCTCATGAACACTGAAGCTTTCTTT. Encoded protein: CASSLQGLMNTEAFF.